The 28 T cell receptor beta chains listed next were all sequenced from one sample in a study of vaccination effects on CD4 cells after COVID-19. Sequenced by immunoSEQ multiplex PCR; TCRdb stores in-frame clones only, minus some. This sample has tens of thousands of clones; around three quarters occur once, and the top ten carry about 4.9%. No cognate antigen is known for these TCRs. Subsequent to a culture period of about ten days, CD4+ T cells were isolated. Infection dated between March and December 2020, before the Alpha, Beta and Delta variants reached the United States. Two doses of either BNT162b2 or mRNA-1273 were given to each participant. Here the sequenced sample was CD4+ T cells from PBMCs cultured without peptide, taken after COVID-19 vaccination. The receptors were sampled from a human donor who had a prior SARS-CoV-2 infection.

The table lists this clone with a count of one. V usage is TRBV5-1 and J usage is TRBJ2-3; D is ambiguous. This CDR3 region has 14 residues. From germline, CDR1 is SGHRS and CDR2 YFSETQ. The V and J ends lost 4 bases and 1 base respectively, with 10 bases between them. The CDR3 DNA reads as TGCGCCAGCAGCAACGCCTTCGGCACAGATACGCAGTATTTT. It yields the protein CASSNAFGTDTQYF.

The chain employs TRBV9 and TRBJ2-1, with 7 positions matching TRBD2. Germline V CDR1 and CDR2: SGDLS, YYNGEE. The CDR3 contains 15 residues. The trim removed 7 bases at V and 6 bases at J, leaving 13 bases unmatched. The CDR3 spells CASSTGGGWGNEQFF. The CDR3 DNA follows: TGTGCCAGCTCCACCGGCGGGGGTTGGGGCAATGAGCAGTTCTTC.

The rearrangement uses TRBV2 and TRBJ1-3, with a weak D call TRBD1 (5 bases). Per germline, CDR1 SNHLY and CDR2 FYNNEI. The V gene lost 2 bases and the J gene lost 4 bases, with 15 bases spanning the gap. The length of the CDR3 is 16 residues. CDR3 DNA sequence: TGTGCCAGCAGTGAAATAACCGGGACTGTAGGAAACACCATATATTTT. Translation: CASSEITGTVGNTIYF.

The chain is built from TRBV2 and TRBJ2-1, with 14 nucleotides matching TRBD2. The germline V gene has CDR1 SNHLY and CDR2 FYNNEI. CDR3 size: 16 residues. The ends lost 7 bases at V and 5 bases at J; junction bases unmatched: 7. CDR3: CASTRATSGGDNEQFF. CDR3 nucleotides: TGTGCCAGCACCAGAGCGACTAGCGGGGGGGACAATGAGCAGTTCTTC. The full variable domain, in which reference TRBV2 and TRBJ2-1 provide the parts outside the CDR3, is EPEVTQTPSHQVTQMGQEVILRCVPISNHLYFYWYRQILGQKVEFLVSFYNNEISEKSEIFDDQFSVERPDGSNFTLKIRSTKLEDSAMYFCASTRATSGGDNEQFFGPGTRLTVL.

This clone has just a few counts. The V and J genes are TRBV7-9 and TRBJ1-4; TRBD1 aligns across 8 bases. J was trimmed by 5 bases and V by 5 bases; bases with no gene match: 1. The CDR3 is 13 amino acids. Germline V CDR1 and CDR2: SEHNR, FQNEAQ (reference sequence). CDR3 in DNA: TGTGCCAGCAGCCGGACAGGGAATGAAAAACTGTTTTTT. Translated: CASSRTGNEKLFF.

The V call is TRBV18, the J call TRBJ2-3; possibly TRBD2 for D (5 bases). This CDR3 contains 14 residues. The germline V gene has CDR1 KGHSH and CDR2 LQKENI. Trimming pared 0 bases from V and 3 bases from J, leaving 7 bases between. CDR3 loop: CASSPPGRTDTQYF. The CDR3 DNA is TGTGCCAGCTCACCACCGGGGAGAACAGATACGCAGTATTTT.

The V and J genes are TRBV5-1 and TRBJ2-2; D remains ambiguous. Germline CDR1 and CDR2: SGHRS and YFSETQ. The CDR3 contains 15 residues. V was trimmed by 5 bases and J by 0 bases, leaving 11 bases between them. CDR3 region: CASRPTLSNTGELFF. The CDR3 DNA follows: TGCGCCAGCAGGCCGACTCTTTCGAACACCGGGGAGCTGTTTTTT.

The V call is TRBV19, the J call TRBJ2-1, with no clear D. The CDR3 loop spans 15 amino acids. V was cut by 6 bases and J by 8 bases, with 20 bases left in between. Germline loops: CDR1 LNHDA, CDR2 SQIVND (reference sequence). CDR3 region: CASRSLGSAEDEQFF. The CDR3 DNA reads as TGTGCCAGTAGATCCCTAGGCTCGGCCGAGGATGAGCAGTTCTTC.

The chain employs TRBV19 and TRBJ1-1, with 10 bases lining up with TRBD1. Looked up from germline, CDR1 is LNHDA and CDR2 is SQIVND (reference sequence). J was trimmed by 5 bases and V by 4 bases; bases with no gene match: 4. There are 14 residues in the CDR3. The CDR3 region has the DNA TGTGCCAGTAGTAAGGACAGGGGGAGGACTGAAGCTTTCTTT. Protein sequence: CASSKDRGRTEAFF.

The chain recombines TRBV5-6 with TRBJ2-7; no definite D call. Per germline, CDR1 SGHDT and CDR2 YYEEEE. V lost 0 bases, J lost 2 bases, and 12 bases lay in between. This CDR3 region has 15 residues. CDR3 coding DNA: TGTGCCAGCAGCTTGGATTTGGGCAGAGCCTACGAGCAGTACTTC. It encodes CASSLDLGRAYEQYF.

The gene calls are TRBV28 and TRBJ2-3; perhaps TRBD1 as D (6 bases). CDR1 is MDHEN, CDR2 SYDVKM, per germline. This CDR3 has 16 amino acids. V lost 1 base and J lost 2, with 13 bases in between. This chain's CDR3 is CASSLYRTAFTDTQYF. DNA for the CDR3: TGTGCCAGCAGTTTATATAGGACAGCCTTCACAGATACGCAGTATTTT.

This sequence joins TRBV18 and TRBJ1-5; D is possibly TRBD1 (5 bases). The CDR3 runs to 16 residues. Germline CDR1 reads KGHSH; CDR2 reads LQKENI. V lost 3 bases, J lost 1 base, and 13 bases lay in between. The DNA for the CDR3 is TGTGCCAGCTCACCTGGGGGGAGAGGGAGCAATCAGCCCCAGCATTTT. It yields the protein CASSPGGRGSNQPQHF.

This clone was counted only a few times. CDR3 nucleotides: TGTGCCACCAGTGATCCCGGGACTAGCAGAAACAATGAGCAGTTCTTC. This sequence encodes CATSDPGTSRNNEQFF. The gene calls are TRBV24-1 and TRBJ2-1; TRBD2 matches 9 bases. The junction had 7 bases not matched to a gene; V was cut back by 3 bases and J by 5 bases. The germline V gene has CDR1 KGHDR and CDR2 SFDVKD. This CDR3 region has 16 residues.

The chain links TRBV7-9 to TRBJ2-5; 7 positions agree with TRBD2. Germline V gene sequence: CDR1 SEHNR, CDR2 FQNEAQ (reference sequence). Trimming at V came to 4 bases and at J to 14 bases, leaving 7 bases not matched to a gene. This CDR3 is 11 amino acids long. The CDR3 DNA follows: TGTGCCAGCAGCTCCCGACTAGCACCATACTTC. Its protein product is CASSSRLAPYF.

This clone was counted a single time. The gene calls are TRBV4-1 and TRBJ2-5; D tentatively fits TRBD1 or TRBD2 (5 bases each). CDR1 is MGHRA, CDR2 YSYEKL, per germline. CDR3 length: 15 residues. Trimming removed 3 bases from V and 3 bases from J, with 14 bases in between. In nucleotides, the CDR3 is TGCGCCAGCAGCCACCGGGGCCAGTTCAAAGAGACCCAGTACTTC. The encoded protein is CASSHRGQFKETQYF.

This chain connects TRBV18 to TRBJ2-3; weak D call: TRBD2 (6 bases). There are 15 residues in the CDR3. V was cut by 4 bases and J by 1 base, with 12 bases left in between. Germline CDR1 and CDR2: KGHSH and LQKENI. CDR3 loop: CASSRPGGGTDTQYF. Here the CDR3 DNA reads TGTGCCAGCTCACGACCCGGAGGGGGCACAGATACGCAGTATTTT.

J is TRBJ2-1 and V is TRBV19; TRBD2 aligns across 8 bases. Losses at the gene ends were 2 bases for V and 4 bases for J; bases not matched to a gene: 7. The CDR3 covers 16 residues. Germline values: CDR1 LNHDA, CDR2 SQIVND (reference sequence). In DNA form, the CDR3 reads TGTGCCAGTAGTATAAGCGGGAGTAGGACTTACAATGAGCAGTTCTTC. Protein sequence: CASSISGSRTYNEQFF.

V is TRBV7-3 and J is TRBJ2-3; the D gene could be TRBD1 or TRBD2 (5 bases each). Per germline, CDR1 SGHTA and CDR2 FQGTGA. The ends were cut back, 5 bases at V and 4 bases at J, with 16 bases in the middle. This CDR3 has 15 residues. For the CDR3, the DNA is TGTGCCAGCAGCCCGAAGGACGGGGCTTCAGATACGCAGTATTTT. Translation gives CASSPKDGASDTQYF.

The CDR3 sequence is CASSLGASGGGAEETQYF. The CDR3 nucleotides read TGCGCCAGCAGCTTGGGGGCATCGGGGGGAGGAGCAGAAGAGACCCAGTACTTC. This chain links TRBV5-1 with TRBJ2-5, with 7 bases identical to TRBD2. The CDR3 consists of 18 residues. V was pared by 0 bases and J by 3 bases, with 14 bases of the junction left unmatched. Germline lookup yields CDR1 SGHRS and CDR2 YFSETQ.

This chain joins TRBV7-2 and TRBJ2-1, with 14 bases fitting TRBD2. The CDR3 consists of 18 residues. Germline loops: CDR1 SGHTA, CDR2 FQGNSA. Trimming took 1 base from V and 0 from J; bases not matched to a gene: 2. CDR3 region: CASSLGTSGGSSYNEQFF. The CDR3 DNA reads TGTGCCAGCAGCTTAGGGACTAGCGGGGGGAGCTCCTACAATGAGCAGTTCTTC.

V usage is TRBV7-3 and J usage is TRBJ2-7; 9 bases fit TRBD1. The V and J ends lost 5 bases and 6 bases, in that order; junction bases with no gene match: 5. There are 13 residues in the CDR3. The germline V gene encodes CDR1 SGHTA and CDR2 FQGTGA. The CDR3 is CASSPQGAGEQYF. CDR3 DNA sequence: TGTGCCAGCAGCCCACAGGGGGCTGGCGAGCAGTACTTC. Supplemented by reference TRBV7-3 and TRBJ2-7, the full variable domain reads GAGVSQTPSNKVTEKGKYVELRCDPISGHTALYWYRQSLGQGPEFLIYFQGTGAADDSGLPNDRFFAVRPEGSVSTLKIQRTERGDSAVYLCASSPQGAGEQYFGPGTRLTVT.

The chain is built from TRBV7-2 and TRBJ2-3; D is unresolved. The ends were cut back, 4 bases at V and 6 bases at J, with 11 bases in the middle. The CDR3 length is 13 residues. CDR1 SGHTA and CDR2 FQGNSA come from the germline V gene. The CDR3 sequence is CASSSSSWDTQYF. The CDR3 DNA is TGTGCCAGCAGCTCCAGCAGCTGGGATACGCAGTATTTT.

This clone was observed once. The V and J genes are TRBV5-1 and TRBJ2-2; unclear D gene. The germline V and J ends were trimmed by 5 bases and 4 bases, with 9 bases remaining between them. CDR1 SGHRS and CDR2 YFSETQ come from the germline V gene. The CDR3 length is 13 residues. CDR3 in DNA: TGCGCCAGCAGAGACCTGTCCACCGGGGAGCTGTTTTTT. As protein: CASRDLSTGELFF.

The rearrangement joins TRBV5-3 to TRBJ2-3; D remains unclear. TRBV5-3 belongs to the ORF category, with a function that is uncertain. This CDR3 is built from 15 residues. V lost 9 bases to trimming and J lost 3 bases, with 20 bases between them. CDR3 loop: CATPRGGTPTDTQYF. Here the CDR3 DNA reads TGTGCCACCCCCCGAGGCGGTACCCCGACAGATACGCAGTATTTT.

The rearrangement uses TRBV2 and TRBJ1-4, with TRBD1 identical over 8 bases. The germline V gene encodes CDR1 SNHLY and CDR2 FYNNEI. This CDR3 spans 13 amino acids. V was clipped by 7 bases and J by 8 bases; unmatched bases: 6. The CDR3 sequence: CASNQWDREKLFF. CDR3 nucleotide sequence: TGTGCCAGCAATCAGTGGGACAGGGAAAAACTGTTTTTT.

V usage is TRBV30 and J usage is TRBJ1-6, with a possible D match to TRBD1 (5 bases). The CDR3 has 19 residues. Looked up from germline, CDR1 is GTSNPN and CDR2 is SVGIG (reference sequence). V was shortened by 0 bases and J by 0 bases, with 18 bases between the two germline ends. The CDR3 here is CAWSVSRGFHSSYNSPLHF. CDR3 DNA sequence: TGTGCCTGGAGTGTATCGCGGGGGTTCCATAGCTCCTATAATTCACCCCTCCACTTT.

V usage is TRBV11-3 and J usage is TRBJ2-3, with TRBD2 matching over 8 bases. The CDR3 length is 15 residues. From germline, CDR1 is SGHNT and CDR2 YENEEA. With V trimmed by 1 base and J by 3 bases, 3 bases remained unmatched. DNA of the CDR3: TGTGCCAGCAGCTTAGTCGGGAGGGTGACAGATACGCAGTATTTT. As protein: CASSLVGRVTDTQYF.

This clone was picked up one time. V gene TRBV18 combines with J gene TRBJ2-1, with D unclear. This CDR3 comprises 12 residues. Trimming shortened V by 3 bases and J by 10 bases, and 10 bases separated the two germline ends. CDR1 and CDR2 (germline): KGHSH, LQKENI. CDR3 coding DNA: TGTGCCAGCTCACCTGGAACCGGGGAGCAGTTCTTC. Amino acids: CASSPGTGEQFF.